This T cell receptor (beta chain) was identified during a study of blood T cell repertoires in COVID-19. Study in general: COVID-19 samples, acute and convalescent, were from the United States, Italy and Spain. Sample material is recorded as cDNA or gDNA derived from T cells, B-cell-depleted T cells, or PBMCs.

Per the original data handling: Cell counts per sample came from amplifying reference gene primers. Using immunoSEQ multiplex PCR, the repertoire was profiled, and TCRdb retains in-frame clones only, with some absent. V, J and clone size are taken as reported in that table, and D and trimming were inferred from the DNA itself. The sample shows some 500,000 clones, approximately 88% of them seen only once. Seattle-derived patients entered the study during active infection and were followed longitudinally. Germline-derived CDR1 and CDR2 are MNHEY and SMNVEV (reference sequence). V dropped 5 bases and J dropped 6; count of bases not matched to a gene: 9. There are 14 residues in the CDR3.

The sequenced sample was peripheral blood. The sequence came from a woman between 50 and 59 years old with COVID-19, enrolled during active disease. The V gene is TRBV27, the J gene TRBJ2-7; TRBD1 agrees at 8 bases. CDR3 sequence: CASSPRTGPGEQYF. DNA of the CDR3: TGTGCCAGCAGTCCCCGGACAGGGCCCGGCGAGCAGTACTTC.